One and the same sample provided the 11 T cell receptor beta chains below, sequenced in a study of shared clonotypes between healthy human individuals. Using immunoSEQ multiplex PCR, the repertoire was profiled, and TCRdb retains in-frame clones only, with some absent. The sample holds approximately 2.3 million clones, over 90% seen once. Sequencing was done on a sample of naive CD4+ T cells from PBMCs. Subset of the sample: CD45RA+ positively selected. The receptors originated from a young man in good health. Some clones in this sample may be carry-over from other donors' samples.

The chain joins TRBV2 to TRBJ2-1; 13 bases are a match to TRBD2. V trimming: 6 bases; J trimming: 1 base; junction bases outside the gene matches: 12. The CDR3 sequence is 19 residues long. The germline gives CDR1 SNHLY, CDR2 FYNNEI. In DNA form, the CDR3 reads TGTGCCAGCAGCCGGATGGGGTGGACTAGCGGGAGTTCCTACAATGAGCAGTTCTTC. This codes for CASSRMGWTSGSSYNEQFF.

The chain combines TRBV13 with TRBJ2-1, with 8 bases aligning to TRBD2. With V trimmed by 5 bases and J by 7 bases, 19 bases remained unmatched. Germline loops: CDR1 PRHDT, CDR2 FYEKMQ (reference sequence). The CDR3 totals 18 residues. CDR3 nucleotides: TGTGCCAGCAGCCCCCACCCGGGAGGGGGGCCAGGCGGGAATGAGCAGTTCTTC. This encodes CASSPHPGGGPGGNEQFF.

The chain employs TRBV30 and TRBJ2-5; D perhaps matches TRBD2 (5 bases). Germline CDR1 and CDR2: GTSNPN and SVGIG (reference sequence). V was cut by 2 bases and J by 4 bases, with 8 bases left in between. The CDR3 length is 12 residues. CDR3 sequence (DNA): TGTGCCTGGAGTTTCGCGGGAGAGACCCAGTACTTC. Protein product: CAWSFAGETQYF.

The J gene is TRBJ2-1, the V gene TRBV28; TRBD2 is a possible D gene (5 bases). Trimming pared 2 bases from V and 6 bases from J, leaving 11 bases between. CDR3 size: 14 residues. Germline values: CDR1 MDHEN, CDR2 SYDVKM. The CDR3 loop is CASSLRRWGNEQFF. Written as DNA, the CDR3 is TGTGCCAGCAGTTTAAGGAGGTGGGGCAATGAGCAGTTCTTC.

This chain uses TRBV4-1 with TRBJ2-2; no clear D gene. This CDR3 has 15 residues. Trimming removed 6 bases at V and 4 bases at J, with 15 bases between. In germline, CDR1 is MGHRA, CDR2 YSYEKL. CDR3 DNA sequence: TGCGCCAGCAGGAGAGATAGTAGTAGCACCGGGGAGCTGTTTTTT. It translates to CASRRDSSSTGELFF.

The chain joins TRBV6-1 to TRBJ1-1; 9 bases map to TRBD1. CDR3 length equals 13 residues. CDR1 is MNHNS and CDR2 is SASEGT in the germline V gene. V lost 6 bases, J lost 6 bases, and 5 bases stayed unmatched. The CDR3 DNA follows: TGTGCCAGCAGGGGACAGGGACGACCTGAAGCTTTCTTT. Its translation is CASRGQGRPEAFF.

V and J are TRBV5-1 and TRBJ2-3; D remains unclear. Germline V gives CDR1 SGHRS, CDR2 YFSETQ. The germline V and J ends were trimmed by 2 bases and 0 bases, with 10 bases remaining between them. The CDR3 totals 15 residues. For the CDR3, the DNA is TGCGCCAGCAGCTTAGTCCCTGCTAGCACAGATACGCAGTATTTT. Protein sequence: CASSLVPASTDTQYF.

The genes are TRBV5-6 and TRBJ2-7; perhaps TRBD2 as D (6 bases). This CDR3 comprises 15 residues. Trimming shortened V by 4 bases and J by 2 bases, and 16 bases separated the two germline ends. Germline CDR1 SGHDT, CDR2 YYEEEE. CDR3 in DNA: TGTGCCAGCAGCCAGCTGGCAGGGAGGACCTACGAGCAGTACTTC. It specifies CASSQLAGRTYEQYF. The full variable domain, rest sourced from reference TRBV5-6 and TRBJ2-7, is DAGVTQSPTHLIKTRGQQVTLRCSPKSGHDTVSWYQQALGQGPQFIFQYYEEEERQRGNFPDRFSGHQFPNYSSELNVNALLLGDSALYLCASSQLAGRTYEQYFGPGTRLTVT.

In DNA form, the CDR3 reads TGTGCCAGCAGAGGGGACAGGCCGAACACCGGGGAGCTGTTTTTT. As protein: CASRGDRPNTGELFF. This chain uses TRBV25-1 with TRBJ2-2; 8 bases align to TRBD1. CDR3 size: 15 residues. Losses at the gene ends were 6 bases for V and 0 bases for J; bases not matched to a gene: 3. The V gene's germline CDR1 is MGHDK and CDR2 SYGVNS. Full variable domain (rest looked up from reference TRBV25-1 and TRBJ2-2): EADIYQTPRYLVIGTGKKITLECSQTMGHDKMYWYQQDPGMELHLIHYSYGVNSTEKGDLSSESTVSRIRTEHFPLTLESARPSHTSQYLCASRGDRPNTGELFFGEGSRLTVL.

V is TRBV2 and J is TRBJ1-5; perhaps TRBD1 as D (6 bases). V lost 6 bases to trimming and J lost 7 bases, with 13 bases between them. The CDR3 length is 13 residues. CDR1 SNHLY and CDR2 FYNNEI come from the germline V gene. In DNA form, the CDR3 reads TGTGCCAGCAGCGCGGGACATAACCAGCCCCAGCATTTT. Its protein product is CASSAGHNQPQHF.

The chain employs TRBV5-6 and TRBJ1-2, with a weak D call TRBD1 (5 bases). The CDR3 consists of 16 residues. Trimming shortened V by 0 bases and J by 5 bases, and 17 bases separated the two germline ends. Per the germline V gene, CDR1 is SGHDT and CDR2 is YYEEEE. CDR3 residues: CASSLGFPGQGYGYTF. CDR3 in DNA: TGTGCCAGCAGCTTGGGGTTCCCAGGGCAGGGATATGGCTACACCTTC.